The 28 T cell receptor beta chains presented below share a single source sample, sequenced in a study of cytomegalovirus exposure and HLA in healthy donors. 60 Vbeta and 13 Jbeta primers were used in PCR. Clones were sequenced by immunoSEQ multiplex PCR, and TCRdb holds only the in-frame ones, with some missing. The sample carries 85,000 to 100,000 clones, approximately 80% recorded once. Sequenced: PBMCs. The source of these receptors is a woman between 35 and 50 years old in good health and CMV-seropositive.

CDR3: CASYSGRSSYNEQFF. The CDR3 nucleotides read TGCGCCAGCTATAGCGGGAGGAGCTCCTACAATGAGCAGTTCTTC. The chain links TRBV10-1 to TRBJ2-1; 10 bases line up with TRBD2. The CDR3 contains 15 residues. The trim removed 8 bases at V and 0 bases at J, leaving 4 bases unmatched. Germline V gives CDR1 WNHNN, CDR2 SYGVQD (reference sequence).

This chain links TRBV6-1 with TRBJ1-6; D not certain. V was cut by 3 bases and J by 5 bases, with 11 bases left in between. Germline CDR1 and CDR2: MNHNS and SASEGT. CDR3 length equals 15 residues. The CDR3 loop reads CASSERSGNNSPLHF. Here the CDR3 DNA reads TGTGCCAGCAGTGAGAGGTCCGGAAATAATTCACCCCTCCACTTT.

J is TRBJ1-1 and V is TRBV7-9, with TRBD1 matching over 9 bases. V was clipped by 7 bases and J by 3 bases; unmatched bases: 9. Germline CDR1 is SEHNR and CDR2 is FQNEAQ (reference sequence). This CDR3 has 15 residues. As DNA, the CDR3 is TGTGCCAGCACCCACAGGGGGCAGGGCGACACTGAAGCTTTCTTT. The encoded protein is CASTHRGQGDTEAFF.

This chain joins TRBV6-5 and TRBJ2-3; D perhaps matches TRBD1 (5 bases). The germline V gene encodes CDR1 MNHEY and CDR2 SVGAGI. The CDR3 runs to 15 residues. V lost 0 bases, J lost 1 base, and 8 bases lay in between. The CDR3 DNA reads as TGTGCCAGCAGTTACTCCGACAGCCGCACAGATACGCAGTATTTT. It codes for CASSYSDSRTDTQYF.

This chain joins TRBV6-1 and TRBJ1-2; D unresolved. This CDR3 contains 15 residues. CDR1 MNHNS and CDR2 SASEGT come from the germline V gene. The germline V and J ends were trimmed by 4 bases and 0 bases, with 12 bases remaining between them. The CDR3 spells CASSVGLQPNYGYTF. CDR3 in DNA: TGTGCCAGCAGTGTCGGACTCCAGCCTAACTATGGCTACACCTTC.

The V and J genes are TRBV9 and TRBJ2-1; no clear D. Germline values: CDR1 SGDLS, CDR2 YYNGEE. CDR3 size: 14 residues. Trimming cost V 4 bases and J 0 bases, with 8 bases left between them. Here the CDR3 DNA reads TGTGCCAGCAGCCCGAGAAGCTCCTACAATGAGCAGTTCTTC. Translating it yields CASSPRSSYNEQFF.

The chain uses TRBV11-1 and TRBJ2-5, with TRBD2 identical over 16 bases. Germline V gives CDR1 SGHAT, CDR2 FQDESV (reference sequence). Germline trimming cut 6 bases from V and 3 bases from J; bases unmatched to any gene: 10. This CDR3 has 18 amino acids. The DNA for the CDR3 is TGTGCCAGCAGTTACCCTGGGACTAGCGGGAGGGCCGAAGAGACCCAGTACTTC. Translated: CASSYPGTSGRAEETQYF.

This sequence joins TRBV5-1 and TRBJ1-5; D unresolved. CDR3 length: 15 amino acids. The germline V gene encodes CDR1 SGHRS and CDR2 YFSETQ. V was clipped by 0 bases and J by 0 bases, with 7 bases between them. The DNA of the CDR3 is TGCGCCAGCAGCTTGGAACCGGGTAGCAATCAGCCCCAGCATTTT. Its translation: CASSLEPGSNQPQHF. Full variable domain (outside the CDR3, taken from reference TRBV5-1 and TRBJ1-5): KAGVTQTPRYLIKTRGQQVTLSCSPISGHRSVSWYQQTPGQGLQFLFEYFSETQRNKGNFPGRFSGRQFSNSRSEMNVSTLELGDSALYLCASSLEPGSNQPQHFGDGTRLSIL.

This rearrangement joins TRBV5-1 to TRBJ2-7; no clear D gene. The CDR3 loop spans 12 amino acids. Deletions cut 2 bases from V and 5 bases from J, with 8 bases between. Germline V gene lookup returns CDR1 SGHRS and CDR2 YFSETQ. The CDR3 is CASSFGRDEQYF. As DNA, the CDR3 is TGCGCCAGCAGCTTTGGTCGGGACGAGCAGTACTTC.

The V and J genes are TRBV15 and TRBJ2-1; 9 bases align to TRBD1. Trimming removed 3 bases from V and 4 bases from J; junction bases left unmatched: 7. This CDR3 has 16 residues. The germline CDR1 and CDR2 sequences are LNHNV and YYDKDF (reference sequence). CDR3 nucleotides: TGTGCCACCAGCAGTCGTGGACAGGGGATTTACAATGAGCAGTTCTTC. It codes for CATSSRGQGIYNEQFF.

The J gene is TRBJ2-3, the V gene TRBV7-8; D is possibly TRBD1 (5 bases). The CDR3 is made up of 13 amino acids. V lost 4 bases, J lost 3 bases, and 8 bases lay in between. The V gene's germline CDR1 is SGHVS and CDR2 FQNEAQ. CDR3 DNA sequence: TGTGCCAGCAGCTCGACAGCGACAGATACGCAGTATTTT. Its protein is CASSSTATDTQYF.

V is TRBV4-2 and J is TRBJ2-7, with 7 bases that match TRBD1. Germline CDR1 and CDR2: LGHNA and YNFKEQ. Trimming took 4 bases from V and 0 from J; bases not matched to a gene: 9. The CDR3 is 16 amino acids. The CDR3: CASSPGEGAGSYEQYF. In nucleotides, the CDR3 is TGTGCCAGCAGCCCCGGCGAGGGGGCGGGCTCCTACGAGCAGTACTTC.

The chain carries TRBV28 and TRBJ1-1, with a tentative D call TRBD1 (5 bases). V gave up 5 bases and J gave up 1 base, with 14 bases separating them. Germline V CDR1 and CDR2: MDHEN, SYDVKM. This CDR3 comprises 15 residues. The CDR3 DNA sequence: TGTGCCAGCAGTCCGTGGGACGGGAGGAACACTGAAGCTTTCTTT. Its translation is CASSPWDGRNTEAFF. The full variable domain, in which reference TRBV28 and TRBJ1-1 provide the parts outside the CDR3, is DVKVTQSSRYLVKRTGEKVFLECVQDMDHENMFWYRQDPGLGLRLIYFSYDVKMKEKGDIPEGYSVSREKKERFSLILESASTNQTSMYLCASSPWDGRNTEAFFGQGTRLTVV.

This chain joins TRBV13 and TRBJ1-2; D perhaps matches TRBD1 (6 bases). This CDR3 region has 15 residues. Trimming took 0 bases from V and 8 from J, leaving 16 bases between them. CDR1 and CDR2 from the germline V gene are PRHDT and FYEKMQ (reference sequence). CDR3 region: CASSLGLTDRGGYTF. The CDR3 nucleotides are TGTGCCAGCAGCTTAGGCCTAACGGACAGAGGGGGCTACACCTTC.

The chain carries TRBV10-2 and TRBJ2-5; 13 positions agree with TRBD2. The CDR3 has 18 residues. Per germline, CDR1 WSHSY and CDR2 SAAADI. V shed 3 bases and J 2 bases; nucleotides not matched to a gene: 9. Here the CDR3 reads CASSDPGLGLAGQETQYF. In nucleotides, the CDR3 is TGCGCCAGCAGTGATCCCGGATTGGGACTAGCGGGACAAGAGACCCAGTACTTC.

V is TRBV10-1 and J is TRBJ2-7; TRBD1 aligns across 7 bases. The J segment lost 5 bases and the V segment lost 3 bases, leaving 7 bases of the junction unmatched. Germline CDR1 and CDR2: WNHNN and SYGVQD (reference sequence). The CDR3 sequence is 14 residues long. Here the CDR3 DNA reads TGCGCCAGCAGTGACTGGACAGGCGTGGACGAGCAGTACTTC. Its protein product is CASSDWTGVDEQYF.

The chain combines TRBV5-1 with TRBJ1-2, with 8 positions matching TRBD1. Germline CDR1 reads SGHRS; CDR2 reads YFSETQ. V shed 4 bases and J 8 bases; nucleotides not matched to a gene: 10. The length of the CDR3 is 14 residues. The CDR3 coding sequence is TGCGCCAGCAGCGAGCCGGGACAGGTGACGGGCTACACCTTC. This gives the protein CASSEPGQVTGYTF.

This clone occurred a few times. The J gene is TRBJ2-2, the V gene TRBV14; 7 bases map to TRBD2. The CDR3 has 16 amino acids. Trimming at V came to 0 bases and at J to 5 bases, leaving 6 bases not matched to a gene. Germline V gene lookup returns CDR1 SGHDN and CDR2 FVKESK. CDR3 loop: CASSQDGGSTTGELFF. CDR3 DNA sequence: TGTGCCAGCAGCCAAGATGGCGGGAGTACGACCGGGGAGCTGTTTTTT.

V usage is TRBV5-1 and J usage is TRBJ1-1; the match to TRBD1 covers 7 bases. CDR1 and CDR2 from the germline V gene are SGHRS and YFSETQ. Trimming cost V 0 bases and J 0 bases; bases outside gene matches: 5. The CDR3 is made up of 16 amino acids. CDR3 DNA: TGCGCCAGCAGCTTGGGACAGGGTTCCATGAACACTGAAGCTTTCTTT. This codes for CASSLGQGSMNTEAFF.

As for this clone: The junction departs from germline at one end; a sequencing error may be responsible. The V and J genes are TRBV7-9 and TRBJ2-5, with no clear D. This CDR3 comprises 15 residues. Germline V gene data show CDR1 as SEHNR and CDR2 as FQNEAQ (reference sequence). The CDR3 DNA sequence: TGTTCCAGCAGCTTAGTTGGCGGAAGACAAGAGACCCAGTACTTC. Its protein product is CSSSLVGGRQETQYF.

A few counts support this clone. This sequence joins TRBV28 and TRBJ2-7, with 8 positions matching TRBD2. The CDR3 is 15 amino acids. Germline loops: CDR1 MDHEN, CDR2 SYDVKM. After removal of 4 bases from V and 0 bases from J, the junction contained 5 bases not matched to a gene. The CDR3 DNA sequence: TGTGCCAGCAGTTGGGTAGCGGGGCCCTCCTACGAGCAGTACTTC. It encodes CASSWVAGPSYEQYF.

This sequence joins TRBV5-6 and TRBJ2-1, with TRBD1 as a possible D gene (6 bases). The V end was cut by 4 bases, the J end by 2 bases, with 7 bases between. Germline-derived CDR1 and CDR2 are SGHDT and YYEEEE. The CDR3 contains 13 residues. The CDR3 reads CASSRDTYNEQFF. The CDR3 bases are TGTGCCAGCAGCCGGGACACCTACAATGAGCAGTTCTTC.

The CDR3 sequence is CASSLIGGDEAFF. Here the CDR3 DNA reads TGCGCCAGCAGCTTGATCGGAGGGGATGAAGCTTTCTTT. J is TRBJ1-1 and V is TRBV5-1, with D perhaps TRBD1 (5 bases). Germline V gives CDR1 SGHRS, CDR2 YFSETQ. This CDR3 has 13 amino acids. V was pared by 1 base and J by 7 bases, with 11 bases between.

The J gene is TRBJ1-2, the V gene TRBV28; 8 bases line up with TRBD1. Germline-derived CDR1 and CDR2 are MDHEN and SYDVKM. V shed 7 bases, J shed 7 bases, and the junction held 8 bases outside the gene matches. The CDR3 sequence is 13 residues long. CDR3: CASIPTGVFGYTF. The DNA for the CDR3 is TGTGCCAGCATTCCGACAGGGGTGTTTGGCTACACCTTC.

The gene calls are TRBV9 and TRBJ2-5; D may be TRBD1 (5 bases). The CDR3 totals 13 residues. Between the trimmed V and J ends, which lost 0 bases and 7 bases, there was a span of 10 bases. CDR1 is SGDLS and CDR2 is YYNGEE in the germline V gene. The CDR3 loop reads CASSVEGWGTQYF. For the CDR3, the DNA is TGTGCCAGCAGCGTAGAGGGGTGGGGGACCCAGTACTTC.

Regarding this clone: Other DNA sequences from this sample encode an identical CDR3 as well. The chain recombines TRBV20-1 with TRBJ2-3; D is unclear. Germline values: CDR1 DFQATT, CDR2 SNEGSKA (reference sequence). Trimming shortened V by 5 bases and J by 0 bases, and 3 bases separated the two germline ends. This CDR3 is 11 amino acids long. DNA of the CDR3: TGCAGTGCTCAGAGCACAGATACGCAGTATTTT. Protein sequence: CSAQSTDTQYF.

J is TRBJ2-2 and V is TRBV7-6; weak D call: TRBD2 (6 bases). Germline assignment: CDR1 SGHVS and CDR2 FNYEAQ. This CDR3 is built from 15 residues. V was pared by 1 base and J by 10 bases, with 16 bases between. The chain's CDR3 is CASSLEVRSGAELFF. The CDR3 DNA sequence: TGTGCCAGCAGCTTAGAGGTCAGATCGGGAGCGGAGCTGTTTTTT.

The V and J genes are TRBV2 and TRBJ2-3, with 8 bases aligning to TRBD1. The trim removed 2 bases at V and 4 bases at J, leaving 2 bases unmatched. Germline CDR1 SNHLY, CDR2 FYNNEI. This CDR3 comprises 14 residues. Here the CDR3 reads CASSEQGAADTQYF. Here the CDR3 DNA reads TGTGCCAGCAGTGAACAGGGGGCGGCAGATACGCAGTATTTT.